This T cell receptor beta chain was captured by sequencing in a study of T cell changes during pregnancy in multiple sclerosis. This CDR3 has 12 residues. CDR1 and CDR2 from the germline V gene are SGHDT and YYEEEE. The germline V and J ends were trimmed by 2 bases and 3 bases, with 6 bases remaining between them. Sequencing used immunoSEQ multiplex PCR; TCRdb keeps in-frame clones, though not all of them. The repertoire holds under 85,000 clones, almost 90% seen once, with 9% to 9.5% in the top ten. The sequencing used peripheral blood, collected after pregnancy. The chain couples TRBV5-6 to TRBJ2-7, with D maybe TRBD1 (5 bases). This TCR came from a female donor in good health, enrolled as a control in a pregnancy study. The CDR3 coding sequence is TGTGCCAGCAGCTTCCAGGGCTACGAGCAGTACTTC. It translates to CASSFQGYEQYF.